The entry that follows covers one TCR beta chain sequence. Other DNA sequences from this sample encode an identical CDR3 as well. These data belong to a study of shared clonotypes between healthy human individuals. About the research overall: The plates for each donor numbered three CD4 naive, three CD4 memory, two CD8 naive and one CD8 memory.

Germline V gives CDR1 SGHRS, CDR2 YFSETQ. The CDR3 has 15 amino acids. The junction had 8 bases not matched to a gene; V was cut back by 4 bases and J by 5 bases. The protocol was immunoSEQ multiplex PCR, while the TCRdb copy is restricted to in-frame clones and leaves out a portion. The table includes under 850,000 clones, roughly 72% detected once. The chain combines TRBV5-1 with TRBJ1-4; 7 nucleotides line up with TRBD1. The TCR originated in a woman aged 25 to 39 in good health. Sequencing input: memory CD4+ T cells sorted from blood. The subset denotes: CD45RA-negative fraction. The CDR3 region is CASSPQGTENEKLFF. The CDR3, as DNA: TGCGCCAGCAGCCCCCAAGGGACAGAAAATGAAAAACTGTTTTTT.